What follows describes a single T cell receptor (beta chain). Only in-frame clones appear in the TCRdb table, and some are missing; sequencing was by immunoSEQ multiplex PCR. The repertoire includes about 210,000 clones, more than 65% of them detected once, and about 10% sits in the top ten. This record belongs to a study of blood T cell repertoires in COVID-19. Study background: The cDNA or gDNA used as material had been derived from T cells, B-cell-depleted T cells, or PBMCs.

CDR1 is ENHRY and CDR2 is SYGVKD in the germline V gene. The CDR3 extends over 15 amino acids. Trimming cost V 3 bases and J 5 bases; bases outside gene matches: 4. The chain couples TRBV10-3 to TRBJ1-4; 9 bases map to TRBD1. Sequencing input: peripheral blood. The sequence was obtained from a man aged 50-59 years with active or convalescent COVID-19. The CDR3 DNA reads TGTGCCATCAGTGATCCCGGGACAGGGAATGAAAAACTGTTTTTT. Translating it yields CAISDPGTGNEKLFF.